This T cell receptor beta chain was profiled in a study of cytomegalovirus exposure and HLA in healthy donors. Regarding the study as a whole: TCR sequences were mostly rare, though some public TCRs occurred in many donors.

V was cut by 2 bases and J by 2 bases, with 0 bases left in between. CDR1 and CDR2 (germline): SGHAT, FQNNGV. The CDR3 loop spans 11 amino acids. Some clones are missing from TCRdb's copy, which holds only in-frame ones; the method was immunoSEQ multiplex PCR. The sample holds roughly 330,000 clones, 87% seen once. This clone has only a few counts. Its antigen is as yet unknown. This chain links TRBV11-2 with TRBJ2-5; D remains unclear. The clonotype was recovered from a woman aged 25 to 39 in good health and CMV-seropositive. Sequenced: PBMCs. Here the CDR3 DNA reads TGTGCCAGCAGCTTACAAGAGACCCAGTACTTC. It yields the protein CASSLQETQYF. The full variable domain, completed using reference TRBV11-2 and TRBJ2-5, is EAGVAQSPRYKIIEKRQSVAFWCNPISGHATLYWYQQILGQGPKLLIQFQNNGVVDDSQLPKDRFSAERLKGVDSTLKIQPAKLEDSAVYLCASSLQETQYFGPGTRLLVL.